The clone carrying this T cell receptor beta chain was observed a few times. This record comes from a study of radiotherapy plus CTLA-4 blockade in lung cancer. TCRdb keeps only in-frame clones here, not all; method: immunoSEQ multiplex PCR. The sample lists tens of thousands of clones, 84% seen once, with 4% to 5.5% in the top ten. Trimming removed 5 bases from V and 2 bases from J, with 7 bases in between. CDR1 MNHNY and CDR2 SVGAGI come from the germline V gene (reference sequence). The CDR3 contains 13 residues. The material was peripheral blood, obtained from a patient treated with radiotherapy plus ipilimumab. The receptor comes from a human donor with non-small cell lung cancer whose response to radiotherapy plus ipilimumab could not be evaluated. V and J are TRBV6-6 and TRBJ1-3; D gene uncertain. CDR3 region: CASSPRPGNTIYF. CDR3 DNA sequence: TGTGCCAGCAGTCCCCGTCCTGGAAACACCATATATTTT.